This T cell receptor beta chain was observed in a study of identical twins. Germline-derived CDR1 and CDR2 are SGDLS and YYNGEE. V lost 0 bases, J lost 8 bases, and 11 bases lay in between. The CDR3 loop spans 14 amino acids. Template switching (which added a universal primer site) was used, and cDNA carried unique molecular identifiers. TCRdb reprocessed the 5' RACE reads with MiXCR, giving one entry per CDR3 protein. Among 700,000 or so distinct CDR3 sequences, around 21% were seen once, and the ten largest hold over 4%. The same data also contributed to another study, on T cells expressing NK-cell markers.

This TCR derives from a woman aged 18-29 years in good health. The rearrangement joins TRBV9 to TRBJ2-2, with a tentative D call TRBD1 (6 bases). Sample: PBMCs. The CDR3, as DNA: TGTGCCAGCAGCGTAGGGCAGGGGAGAGGGGAGCTGTTTTTT. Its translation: CASSVGQGRGELFF. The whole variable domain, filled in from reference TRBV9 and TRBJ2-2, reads DSGVTQTPKHLITATGQRVTLRCSPRSGDLSVYWYQQSLDQGLQFLIQYYNGEERAKGNILERFSAQQFPDLHSELNLSSLELGDSALYFCASSVGQGRGELFFGEGSRLTVL.